The 15 T cell receptor beta chains presented below share a single source sample, sequenced in a study of identical twins. TCRdb used MiXCR to reprocess the 5' RACE reads, holding one entry per CDR3 protein. The repertoire consists of 700,000 or so distinct CDR3 sequences, with about 20% occurring once and the leading ten covering roughly 4.3%. This sample also belongs to another study, concerning T cells expressing NK-cell markers.

The sample consisted of PBMCs. Source of these receptors: a woman younger than 30 in good health.

V and J are TRBV20-1 and TRBJ2-2, with a possible D match to TRBD2 (7 bases). CDR1 and CDR2 from the germline V gene are DFQATT and SNEGSKA (reference sequence). CDR3 size: 13 residues. Trimming removed 5 bases at V and 5 bases at J, with 12 bases between. CDR3 in amino acids: CSAAGAVTGELFF. The CDR3, as DNA: TGCAGTGCTGCGGGGGCCGTTACCGGGGAGCTGTTTTTT.

The V gene is TRBV10-3, the J gene TRBJ2-1; 8 bases line up with TRBD1. This CDR3 spans 15 amino acids. The trim removed 4 bases at V and 6 bases at J, leaving 8 bases unmatched. Germline loops: CDR1 ENHRY, CDR2 SYGVKD. The CDR3: CAISAGRGPLNEQFF. Written as DNA, the CDR3 is TGTGCCATCAGTGCCGGCAGGGGGCCCCTCAATGAGCAGTTCTTC.

A few counts support this clonotype. V gene TRBV7-9 combines with J gene TRBJ1-2; D is undetermined. The V and J ends lost 2 bases and 8 bases respectively, with 9 bases between them. Germline-derived CDR1 and CDR2 are SEHNR and FQNEAQ (reference sequence). CDR3 size: 12 residues. CDR3 protein: CASSLNAEGYTF. The CDR3 DNA is TGTGCCAGCAGCTTAAACGCCGAAGGCTACACCTTC.

The chain links TRBV6-4 to TRBJ1-1, with no clear D. CDR3 length: 14 amino acids. Germline V gene sequence: CDR1 MRHNA, CDR2 SNTAGT. V was cut by 2 bases and J by 0 bases, with 7 bases left in between. CDR3 loop: CASSDGTMNTEAFF. Here the CDR3 DNA reads TGTGCCAGCAGTGACGGTACCATGAACACTGAAGCTTTCTTT.

The rearrangement links TRBV20-1 to TRBJ1-4; D perhaps matches TRBD1 (5 bases). CDR1 and CDR2 (germline): DFQATT, SNEGSKA (reference sequence). CDR3 length: 14 amino acids. V lost 6 bases to trimming and J lost 5 bases, with 16 bases between them. CDR3 nucleotide sequence: TGCAGTGCGGGGCCCAGGCAGGGAAATGAAAAACTGTTTTTT. Protein sequence: CSAGPRQGNEKLFF.

The chain combines TRBV27 with TRBJ1-1; D is undetermined. V was shortened by 2 bases and J by 0 bases, with 10 bases between the two germline ends. The CDR3 totals 15 residues. Germline assignment: CDR1 MNHEY and CDR2 SMNVEV (reference sequence). The CDR3 reads CASSLVVGLNTEAFF. The CDR3 DNA reads as TGTGCCAGCAGTTTAGTCGTAGGCCTGAACACTGAAGCTTTCTTT.

This clonotype has a handful of counts. The chain employs TRBV15 and TRBJ1-5, with 9 nucleotides matching TRBD1. The CDR3 consists of 13 residues. J was trimmed by 7 bases and V by 3 bases; bases with no gene match: 1. CDR1 is LNHNV and CDR2 is YYDKDF in the germline V gene (reference sequence). For the CDR3, the DNA is TGTGCCACCAGCAGGGGACAGGGACAGCCCCAGCATTTT. Translation gives CATSRGQGQPQHF.

This clonotype has at least ten counts. V is TRBV21-1 and J is TRBJ1-1. TRBV21-1 is noted as a pseudogene. The CDR3 is 11 residues long. Here the CDR3 reads CASSKDTEAFF. The CDR3 DNA reads TGTGCCAGCAGCAAAGACACTGAAGCTTTCTTT.

The chain couples TRBV7-6 to TRBJ2-1, with 12 nucleotides matching TRBD2. Germline-derived CDR1 and CDR2 are SGHVS and FNYEAQ. This CDR3 spans 16 amino acids. Unmatched junction bases numbered 6, after V lost 5 bases and J lost 4 bases. The DNA of the CDR3 is TGTGCCAGCAGCGTGTTGACTAGCGGGAGTTACAATGAGCAGTTCTTC. Protein: CASSVLTSGSYNEQFF.

This clonotype was seen a few times. The J gene is TRBJ1-5, the V gene TRBV20-1; D is unresolved. Germline V gene data show CDR1 as DFQATT and CDR2 as SNEGSKA (reference sequence). Trimming took off 0 bases at V and 5 bases at J, with 11 bases between the two ends. CDR3 length: 14 residues. The CDR3 sequence is CSARDKSSYQPQHF. The CDR3 DNA reads TGCAGTGCTAGAGATAAGAGTTCATATCAGCCCCAGCATTTT.

V usage is TRBV30 and J usage is TRBJ2-5; 8 nucleotides match TRBD2. In germline, CDR1 is GTSNPN, CDR2 SVGIG (reference sequence). The CDR3 has 15 residues. J gave up 4 bases and V 5 bases, and 12 bases lay outside the gene matches. The CDR3 region is CAWVDSGNSRETQYF. The CDR3 DNA follows: TGTGCCTGGGTTGATAGCGGGAATTCGCGAGAGACCCAGTACTTC.

This clonotype was recorded a few times. This chain uses TRBV2 with TRBJ2-7; 9 nucleotides agree with TRBD1. Per germline, CDR1 SNHLY and CDR2 FYNNEI. The CDR3 loop spans 15 amino acids. V was clipped by 4 bases and J by 0 bases; unmatched bases: 4. CDR3 in amino acids: CASSGGQGGSYEQYF. The CDR3, as DNA: TGTGCCAGCAGTGGGGGACAGGGAGGCTCCTACGAGCAGTACTTC.

The V call is TRBV10-2, the J call TRBJ2-2; 10 bases align to TRBD2. The V gene's germline CDR1 is WSHSY and CDR2 SAAADI. V lost 9 bases and J lost 2; bases outside the gene matches: 9. The CDR3 length is 16 residues. The CDR3, as DNA: TGCGCCAGATCCTCCGGACTAGCGGCTAACACCGGGGAGCTGTTTTTT. Its translation is CARSSGLAANTGELFF.

This clonotype has just one count. Sequence at one end of the junction differs from germline and may be a read error. V usage is TRBV7-9 and J usage is TRBJ2-7, with 9 nucleotides matching TRBD1. CDR1 SEHNR and CDR2 FQNEAQ come from the germline V gene (reference sequence). This CDR3 is built from 13 residues. The CDR3 sequence is CASSSLDRGNPDF. CDR3 DNA: TGTGCCAGCAGCTCCTTGGACAGGGGAAATCCGGACTTC. Full variable domain (rest looked up from reference TRBV7-9 and TRBJ2-7): DTGVSQNPRHKITKRGQNVTFRCDPISEHNRLYWYRQTLGQGPEFLTYFQNEAQLEKSRLLSDRFSAERPKGSFSTLEIQRTEQGDSAMYLCASSSLDRGNPDFGPGTRLTVT.

In this sample, this clonotype turned up a few times. The J gene is TRBJ2-1, the V gene TRBV7-2; D is unclear. The CDR3 loop spans 13 amino acids. In germline, CDR1 is SGHTA, CDR2 FQGNSA. Between the trimmed V and J ends, which lost 1 base and 6 bases, there was a span of 7 bases. CDR3 in DNA: TGTGCCAGCAGCTTAGACCTCGCCAATGAGCAGTTCTTC. Translating gives CASSLDLANEQFF.